The 13 T cell receptor beta chains in this list originate from one sample, sequenced in a study of blood T cell repertoires in COVID-19. TCRdb's table, derived via immunoSEQ multiplex PCR, lists solely in-frame clones and lacks some. The repertoire holds roughly 67,000 clones, with approximately 80% as singletons. Sample: peripheral blood. These TCRs come from a woman aged 60-70 years with acute or convalescent COVID-19.

V is TRBV6-4 and J is TRBJ1-6, with D possibly matching TRBD1 (6 bases). There are 16 residues in the CDR3. Germline CDR1 MRHNA, CDR2 SNTAGT. Trimming shortened V by 10 bases and J by 7 bases, and 23 bases separated the two germline ends. The CDR3 spells CATYPQGPSINSPLHF. DNA for the CDR3: TGTGCCACCTACCCCCAGGGGCCGTCTATAAATTCACCCCTCCACTTT.

Note on this clone: The same CDR3 can be traced to other DNA sequences in this sample. The rearrangement joins TRBV6-5 to TRBJ1-3; the D gene is possibly TRBD1 (5 bases). V was pared by 0 bases and J by 4 bases, with 10 bases between. The germline gives CDR1 MNHEY, CDR2 SVGAGI. The CDR3 is 15 amino acids. The DNA for the CDR3 is TGTGCCAGCAGTTACTCGCGGGGGTTCGGAAACACCATATATTTT. Translation: CASSYSRGFGNTIYF.

The chain carries TRBV11-2 and TRBJ2-1, with D possibly matching TRBD2 (6 bases). Per the germline V gene, CDR1 is SGHAT and CDR2 is FQNNGV. The CDR3 has 17 amino acids. V shed 0 bases and J shed 6 bases, with 18 bases lying between them. The CDR3 region is CASSLEGLALHINEQFF. The CDR3 nucleotides are TGTGCCAGCAGCTTAGAAGGCCTAGCGCTTCACATCAATGAGCAGTTCTTC.

The chain uses TRBV6-5 and TRBJ2-7, with 8 bases identical to TRBD1. This CDR3 spans 15 amino acids. Germline loops: CDR1 MNHEY, CDR2 SVGAGI. J lost 0 bases, V lost 8 bases, and 9 bases had no gene match. CDR3 DNA: TGTGCCAGCCAGGCAGGGGGCTTTAGCTCCTACGAGCAGTACTTC. Translation: CASQAGGFSSYEQYF.

The rearrangement uses TRBV3-1 (or the pseudogene TRBV3-2) and TRBJ1-3; 7 nucleotides match TRBD1. Germline values: CDR1 LGHDT, CDR2 YNNKEL (reference sequence). This CDR3 is built from 14 residues. J gave up 4 bases and V 4 bases, and 4 bases lay outside the gene matches. Here the CDR3 reads CASSLQGYGNTIYF. The CDR3 nucleotides are TGTGCCAGCAGCCTACAGGGGTACGGAAACACCATATATTTT.

The rearrangement uses TRBV19 and TRBJ1-3; D unclear. The germline V and J ends were trimmed by 7 bases and 0 bases, with 19 bases remaining between them. The CDR3 spans 17 residues. Per the germline V gene, CDR1 is LNHDA and CDR2 is SQIVND (reference sequence). This CDR3 is CASTIPGRTFSGNTIYF. CDR3 nucleotide sequence: TGTGCCAGTACCATTCCAGGACGGACTTTCTCTGGAAACACCATATATTTT.

The V call is TRBV7-9, the J call TRBJ1-2; no clear D gene. CDR3 length equals 16 residues. The germline CDR1 and CDR2 sequences are SEHNR and FQNEAQ (reference sequence). The germline V and J ends were trimmed by 7 bases and 0 bases, with 18 bases remaining between them. The CDR3 nucleotides are TGTGCCAGCACCTACTCCTTCGGAGAAGCTAACTATGGCTACACCTTC. This translates into CASTYSFGEANYGYTF.

The CDR3 coding sequence is TGTGCCAGCAGCTTATCGGTGGACACCGGGGAGCTGTTTTTT. Translated, it gives CASSLSVDTGELFF. The chain has TRBV11-2 and TRBJ2-2; the D is unclear. Germline loops: CDR1 SGHAT, CDR2 FQNNGV. This CDR3 has 14 amino acids. The V end lost 2 bases, the J end lost 3 bases, and 7 bases lay between the germline ends.

J is TRBJ1-6 and V is TRBV5-1; D possibly corresponds to TRBD1 (5 bases). The V and J ends lost 6 bases and 0 bases respectively, with 10 bases between them. There are 15 residues in the CDR3. CDR1 SGHRS and CDR2 YFSETQ come from the germline V gene. The CDR3 spells CASKTANSYNSPLHF. The DNA of the CDR3 is TGCGCCAGCAAGACAGCCAACTCCTATAATTCACCCCTCCACTTT.

The chain links TRBV6-5 to TRBJ1-5; tentative D call: TRBD1 (5 bases). The V gene lost 0 bases and the J gene lost 5 bases, with 8 bases spanning the gap. The germline V gene has CDR1 MNHEY and CDR2 SVGAGI. The CDR3 loop spans 14 amino acids. CDR3 loop: CASSYSGADQPQHF. The CDR3 coding sequence is TGTGCCAGCAGTTACTCAGGGGCCGATCAGCCCCAGCATTTT.

This chain joins TRBV15 and TRBJ1-5; a possible D gene is TRBD1 (6 bases). V lost 5 bases, J lost 4 bases, and 9 bases lay in between. CDR1 and CDR2 (germline): LNHNV, YYDKDF (reference sequence). The CDR3 spans 13 residues. CDR3 nucleotide sequence: TGTGCCACCAGCCCAGGGGAAAATCAGCCCCAGCATTTT. It codes for CATSPGENQPQHF.

This clone has more than one count but fewer than ten. The V and J genes are TRBV5-1 and TRBJ1-5, with 10 positions matching TRBD1. Per germline, CDR1 SGHRS and CDR2 YFSETQ. This CDR3 has 14 residues. V trimming: 4 bases; J trimming: 5 bases; junction bases outside the gene matches: 3. CDR3: CASSVGQGHQPQHF. CDR3 nucleotide sequence: TGCGCCAGCAGCGTGGGACAGGGGCATCAGCCCCAGCATTTT.

J is TRBJ2-7 and V is TRBV24-1; TRBD1 is a possible D gene (5 bases). CDR1 and CDR2 (germline): KGHDR, SFDVKD. Deletions cut 9 bases from V and 3 bases from J, with 11 bases between. This CDR3 has 12 amino acids. The CDR3 DNA sequence: TGTGCCACCGGGGCCAGGGTCTACGAGCAGTACTTC. It encodes CATGARVYEQYF.